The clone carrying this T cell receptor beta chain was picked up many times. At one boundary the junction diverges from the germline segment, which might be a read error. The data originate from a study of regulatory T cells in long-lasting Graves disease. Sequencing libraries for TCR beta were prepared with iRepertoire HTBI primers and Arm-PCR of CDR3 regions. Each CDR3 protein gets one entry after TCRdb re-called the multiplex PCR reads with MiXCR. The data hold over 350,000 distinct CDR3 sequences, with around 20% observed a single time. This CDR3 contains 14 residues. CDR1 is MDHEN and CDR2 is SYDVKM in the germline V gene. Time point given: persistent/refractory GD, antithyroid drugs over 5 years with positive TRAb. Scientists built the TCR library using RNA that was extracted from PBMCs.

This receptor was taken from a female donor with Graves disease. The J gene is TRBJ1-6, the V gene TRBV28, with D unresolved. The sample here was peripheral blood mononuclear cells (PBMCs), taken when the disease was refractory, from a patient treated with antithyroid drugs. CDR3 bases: TGTGCCAGCAGGTCGGGTGGGAATAAATCACCCCTCCACTTT. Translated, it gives CASRSGGNKSPLHF.